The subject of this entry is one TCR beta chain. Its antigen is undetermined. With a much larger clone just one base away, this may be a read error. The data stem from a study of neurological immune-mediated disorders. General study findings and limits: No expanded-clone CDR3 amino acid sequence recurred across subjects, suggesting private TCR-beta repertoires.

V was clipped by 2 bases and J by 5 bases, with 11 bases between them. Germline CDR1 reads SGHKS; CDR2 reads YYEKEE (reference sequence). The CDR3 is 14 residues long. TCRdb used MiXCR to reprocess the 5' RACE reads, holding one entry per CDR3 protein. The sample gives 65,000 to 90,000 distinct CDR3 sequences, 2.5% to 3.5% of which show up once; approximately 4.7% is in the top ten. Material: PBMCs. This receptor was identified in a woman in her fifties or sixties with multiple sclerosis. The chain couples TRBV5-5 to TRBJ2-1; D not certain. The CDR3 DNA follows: TGTGCCAGCAGCTTCCATATTGGGGACAATGAGCAGTTCTTC. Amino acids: CASSFHIGDNEQFF.